Sequencing of this TCR beta chain was carried out in a study of T cells in localized non-small cell lung cancer. Some clones are missing from TCRdb's copy, which holds only in-frame ones; the method was immunoSEQ multiplex PCR. The profile shows 100,000 to 150,000 clones, around 90% of them singletons. The CDR3 has 15 residues. Trimming pared 1 base from V and 4 bases from J, leaving 12 bases between. CDR1 SGHRS and CDR2 YFSETQ come from the germline V gene. The material sequenced was peripheral blood, taken before any cancer treatment. The TCR comes from a female donor at least 60 years old with stage I lung adenocarcinoma. The chain joins TRBV5-1 to TRBJ2-1; tentative D call: TRBD1 (6 bases). CDR3 DNA sequence: TGCGCCAGCAGCTTGACAGGGCCCCCGTACAATGAGCAGTTCTTC. It translates to CASSLTGPPYNEQFF.